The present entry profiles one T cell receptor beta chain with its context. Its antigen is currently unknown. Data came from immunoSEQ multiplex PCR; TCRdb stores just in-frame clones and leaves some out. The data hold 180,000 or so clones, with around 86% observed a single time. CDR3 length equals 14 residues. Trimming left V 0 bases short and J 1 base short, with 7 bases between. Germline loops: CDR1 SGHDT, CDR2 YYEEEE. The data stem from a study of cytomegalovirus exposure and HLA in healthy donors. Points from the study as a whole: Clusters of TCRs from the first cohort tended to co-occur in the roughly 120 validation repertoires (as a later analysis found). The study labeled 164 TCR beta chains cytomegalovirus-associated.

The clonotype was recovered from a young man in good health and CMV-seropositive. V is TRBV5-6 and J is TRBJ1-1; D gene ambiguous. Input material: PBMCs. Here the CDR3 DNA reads TGTGCCAGCAGCTTGGGGGCCGGGAACACTGAAGCTTTCTTT. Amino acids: CASSLGAGNTEAFF.